This T cell receptor (beta chain) emerged from a study of OX40 agonist ivuxolimab in advanced cancers. Study-wide results and caveats: Among T cells, CD8+ cells averaged more expanded clones than CD4+ cells.

The repertoire was sequenced with immunoSEQ multiplex PCR; TCRdb's copy has only in-frame clones and lacks some. Of roughly 80,000 clones in the sample, around 83% are singletons; the top ten hold about 0.76%. The germline V gene encodes CDR1 WNHNN and CDR2 SYGVQD (reference sequence). The CDR3 totals 16 residues. There are a few counts of this clone. Its specificity is not known. The junction does not match germline at one end; this may be a read error. The sequence was collected from an adult with an advanced solid tumor such as melanoma, head and neck, liver or kidney cancer. The chain is built from TRBV10-1 and TRBJ2-2; TRBD1 aligns across 8 bases. The specimen comprised CD4+ or CD8+ T cells sorted from blood, sampled in a trial of the OX40 agonist ivuxolimab. The CDR3 protein is CASREWTGSTTGELFF. CDR3 DNA: TGCGCCAGCAGGGAGTGGACAGGGAGCACCACCGGGGAGCTGTTTTTT.